This TCR beta chain comes out of a study of T-cell reconstitution after alpha-beta-depleted transplantation in children. To note about this clonotype: The antigen is unknown.

This CDR3 is built from 16 residues. Germline lookup yields CDR1 MNHEY and CDR2 SMNVEV (reference sequence). Trimming at V came to 7 bases and at J to 1 base, leaving 9 bases not matched to a gene. Study observations and caveats: After one year, T-cell counts and TCRbeta diversity mostly came from new T cells. Day-60 TCRbeta diversity that was high in some patients was derived from surviving recipient T cells and thymic progenitors. Roughly two months post-transplant, alpha-beta T cells reportedly originated from several hundred graft clones that had expanded.

Molecular barcoding with unique molecular identifiers was used for the TCRbeta library. MiXCR, applied by TCRdb to the PCR reads, yields one record per CDR3 protein. The data contain approximately 130,000 distinct CDR3 sequences, roughly 10% of them seen just once; the ten biggest clones take up less than 25%. The sequence was obtained from a girl under three years old who had a stem cell transplant for combined immunodeficiency, so the T cells may come from the graft donor. J is TRBJ2-7 and V is TRBV27; 11 nucleotides line up with TRBD2. The specimen comprised PBMCs, mostly from graft donor cells, sampled 180 days after TCRalphabeta/CD19-depleted stem cell transplant. The DNA for the CDR3 is TGTGCCAGCACCTATTTAGCGGGAGGGCCTTCCTACGAGCAGTACTTC. It translates to CASTYLAGGPSYEQYF.